This TCR beta chain was sequenced during a study of blood T cell repertoires in COVID-19. The CDR3 contains 13 residues. The germline gives CDR1 SGHAT, CDR2 FQNNGV. Profiling relied on immunoSEQ multiplex PCR, and the TCRdb table lists in-frame clones only, not all of them. The table lists approximately 88,000 clones, more than 75% of them singletons. This sequence was found in a woman aged 65 to 85 with acute or convalescent COVID-19. Sample: peripheral blood. This sequence joins TRBV11-2 and TRBJ2-7, with 9 positions matching TRBD1. Here the CDR3 reads CASSLDTRTGVLV. The CDR3 region has the DNA TGTGCCAGCAGCTTAGATACCCGGACAGGGGTTCTTGTC.